This TCR beta chain was profiled in a study of shared clonotypes between healthy human individuals. When replicate PCRs were run on unsorted PBMC, they used roughly 280 ng DNA, 25,000 to 35,000 T cell genomes. The data were produced by immunoSEQ multiplex PCR, yet TCRdb's version contains in-frame clones alone and is incomplete. The sample lists around 530,000 clones; around 80% were seen once. The sequenced sample was PBMCs. This sequence was found in a middle-aged woman in good health. Some clones in this sample may be carry-over from other donors' samples.

The DNA for the CDR3 is TGTGCCTGGAGCCGGGACACCAGCTCTGGAAACACCATATATTTT. Encoded protein: CAWSRDTSSGNTIYF. This sequence joins TRBV30 and TRBJ1-3; TRBD1 is a possible D gene (6 bases). V was trimmed by 3 bases and J by 0 bases, leaving 12 bases between them. The germline V gene has CDR1 GTSNPN and CDR2 SVGIG (reference sequence). The CDR3 is made up of 15 amino acids.